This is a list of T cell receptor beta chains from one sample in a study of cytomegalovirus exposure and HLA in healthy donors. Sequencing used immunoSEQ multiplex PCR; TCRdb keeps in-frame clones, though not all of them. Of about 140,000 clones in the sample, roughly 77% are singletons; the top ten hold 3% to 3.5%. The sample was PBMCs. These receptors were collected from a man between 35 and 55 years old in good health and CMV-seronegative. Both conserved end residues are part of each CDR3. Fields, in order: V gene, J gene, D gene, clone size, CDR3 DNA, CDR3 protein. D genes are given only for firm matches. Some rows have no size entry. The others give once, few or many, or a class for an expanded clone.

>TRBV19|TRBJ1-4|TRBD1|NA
TGTGCCAGTAGTGCACGGACAGGGGGGGAGACCGATGAAAAACTGTTTTTT
CASSARTGGETDEKLFF
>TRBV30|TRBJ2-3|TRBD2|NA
TGTGCCTGGAGTAGCGGGGGGAAAGGGGATACGCAGTATTTT
CAWSSGGKGDTQYF
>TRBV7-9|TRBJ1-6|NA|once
TGTGCCAGCAGCTTATCGTCGGCCTATAATTCACCCCTCCACTTT
CASSLSSAYNSPLHF
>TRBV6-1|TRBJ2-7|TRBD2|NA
TGTGCCAGCAGTGAGGCACCCCCGGGACTAGCGGGGGGGCCGGACGAGCAGTACTTC
CASSEAPPGLAGGPDEQYF
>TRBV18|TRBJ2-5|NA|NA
TGTGCCAGCTCACCTTTGGGCAGAGAGACCCAGTACTTC
CASSPLGRETQYF
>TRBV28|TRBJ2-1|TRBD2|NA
TGTGCCAGCAGTTTTGCAGCGGGGGTAAACAATGAGCAGTTCTTC
CASSFAAGVNNEQFF
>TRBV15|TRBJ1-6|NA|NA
TGTGCCACCAGCAGCCCCATCGGGAGGGCACATAATTCACCCCTCCACTTT
CATSSPIGRAHNSPLHF
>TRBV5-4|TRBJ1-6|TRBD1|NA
TGTGCCAGCAGCGTACCCCAGGGGGGAGAAAGGCCCCTCCACTTT
CASSVPQGGERPLHF
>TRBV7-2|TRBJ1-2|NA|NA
TGTGCCAGCAGCTCCCAGGCTAACTATGGCTACACCTTC
CASSSQANYGYTF
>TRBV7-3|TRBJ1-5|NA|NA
TGTGCCAGCAGCCAAATCGGGGGTAGCAATCAGCCCCAGCATTTT
CASSQIGGSNQPQHF
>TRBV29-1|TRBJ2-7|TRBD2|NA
TGCAGCGCCCTACTAGCGGGGTACGAGCAGTACTTC
CSALLAGYEQYF
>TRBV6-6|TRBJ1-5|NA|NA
TGTGCCAGCAGTGCGACAGCAAACAATCAGCCCCAGCATTTT
CASSATANNQPQHF
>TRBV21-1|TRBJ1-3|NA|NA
TGTGCCAGCAGCCCCCTCGGAGCCGATGGAAACACCATATATTTT
CASSPLGADGNTIYF
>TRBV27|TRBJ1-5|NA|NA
TGTGCCAGCAGTTTACAGGGAAATCAGCCCCAGCATTTT
CASSLQGNQPQHF
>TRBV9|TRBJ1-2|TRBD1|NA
TGTGCCAGCAGCCCAGACTGGACAGGGGTGAGAAGCTACACCTTC
CASSPDWTGVRSYTF
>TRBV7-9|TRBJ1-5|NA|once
TGTGCCAGCAGCTCGGGAGCACCGGATCAGCCCCAGCATTTT
CASSSGAPDQPQHF
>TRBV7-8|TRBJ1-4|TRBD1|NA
TGTGCCAGCAGCCAAACAGGGGGCGGGAATGAAAAACTGTTTTTT
CASSQTGGGNEKLFF
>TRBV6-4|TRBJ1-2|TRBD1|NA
TGTGCCAGCAGTGACCAAGGGGGCCCCGAAGGTAGCTACACCTTC
CASSDQGGPEGSYTF
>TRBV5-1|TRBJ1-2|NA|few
TGCGCCAGCAGCTTAGAGTTCAGTAGACAGAACTATGGCTACACCTTC
CASSLEFSRQNYGYTF
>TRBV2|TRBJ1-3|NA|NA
TGTGCCAGCAGCGCCCGGGGCGGGGGGGCTGGAAACACCATATATTTT
CASSARGGGAGNTIYF
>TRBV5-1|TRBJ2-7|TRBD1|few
TGCGCCAGCAGCTTGGAATCGACAGGGATAACCCGCGAGCAGTACTTC
CASSLESTGITREQYF
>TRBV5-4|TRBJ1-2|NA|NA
TGTGCCAGCAGCCCTGGCCCGGGAAGGGACTATGGCTACACCTTC
CASSPGPGRDYGYTF
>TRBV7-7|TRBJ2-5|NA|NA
TGTGCCAGCAGCTTAGAGAGGGCCGCAGAGACCCAGTACTTC
CASSLERAAETQYF
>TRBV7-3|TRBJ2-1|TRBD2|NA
TGTGCCAGCAGCTTAGAGGGACTAGCGGGGGGGCGGGAGCAGTTCTTC
CASSLEGLAGGREQFF
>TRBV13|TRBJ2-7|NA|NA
TGTGCCAGCAGTCGCTTGGGGGGTATCTACGAGCAGTACTTC
CASSRLGGIYEQYF
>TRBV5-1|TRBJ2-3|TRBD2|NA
TGCGCCAGCAGCTTGGGGCTAGCGGGGGTAACAGATACGCAGTATTTT
CASSLGLAGVTDTQYF
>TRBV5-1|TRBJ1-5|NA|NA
TGCGCCAGCAGCTTGAGCTGGGGCGCGGATCAGCCCCAGCATTTT
CASSLSWGADQPQHF
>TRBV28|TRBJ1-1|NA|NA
TGTGCCAGCAAGGGCGGGTGGAGCACTGAAGCTTTCTTT
CASKGGWSTEAFF
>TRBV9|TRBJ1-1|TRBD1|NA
TGTGCCAGCAGCGGATCGACAGGGAGCACTGAAGCTTTCTTT
CASSGSTGSTEAFF
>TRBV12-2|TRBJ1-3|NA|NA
TGTGCAAGTCGTCCCTCTATATATTTT
CASRPSIYF
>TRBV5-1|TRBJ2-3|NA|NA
TGCGCCAGCAGTCCCGGAGGGGGCCTCGGAGATACGCAGTATTTT
CASSPGGGLGDTQYF
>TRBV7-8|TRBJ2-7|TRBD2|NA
TGTGCCAGCAGCTTAGTAGAAGCGGGGTACTCCCCCTACGAGCAGTACTTC
CASSLVEAGYSPYEQYF
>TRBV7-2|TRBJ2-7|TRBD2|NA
TGTGCCAGCCACTCGAGCGGGGTTTACGAGCAGTACTTC
CASHSSGVYEQYF
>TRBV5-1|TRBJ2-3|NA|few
TGCGCCAGCGACTTGACAGGTGATACGCAGTATTTT
CASDLTGDTQYF
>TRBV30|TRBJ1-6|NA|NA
TGTGGGTCACGCCGCGGTTATAATTCACCCCTCCACTTT
CGSRRGYNSPLHF
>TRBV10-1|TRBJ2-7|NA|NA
TGCGCCAGCAGTGAGTCCGGCAGGGCTGTCCACGAGCAGTACTTC
CASSESGRAVHEQYF
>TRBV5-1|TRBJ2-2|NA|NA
TGCGCCAGCAGCTCCCGGGTCCTAGGGGACACCGGGGAGCTGTTTTTT
CASSSRVLGDTGELFF
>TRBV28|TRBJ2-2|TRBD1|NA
TGTGCCAGCAACACCCCGGGACAGGGGGCAAACGGGGAGCTGTTTTTT
CASNTPGQGANGELFF
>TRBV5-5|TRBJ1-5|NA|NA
TGTGCCAGCAGCTTGGTTCCCATCCAGCCCCAGCATTTT
CASSLVPIQPQHF
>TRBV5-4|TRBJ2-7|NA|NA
TGTGCCAGCAGCTTGAACGCTAGACCCCGCGAGCAGTACTTC
CASSLNARPREQYF
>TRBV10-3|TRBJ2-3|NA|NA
TGTGCCATCAGTGGGGGGGAGGCAGGGGGAGGCACAGATACGCAGTATTTT
CAISGGEAGGGTDTQYF
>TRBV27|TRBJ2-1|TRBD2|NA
TGTGCCAGCAGTTCCCTGGGACTAGCACACAATGAGCAGTTCTTC
CASSSLGLAHNEQFF
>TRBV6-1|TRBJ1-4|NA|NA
TGTGCCAGCAGAAGGACTGAGGGCTCGAATGAAAAACTGTTTTTT
CASRRTEGSNEKLFF
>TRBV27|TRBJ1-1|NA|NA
TGTGCCAGCAGTTTAGCAGGGGCGCGCACTGAAGCTTTCTTT
CASSLAGARTEAFF
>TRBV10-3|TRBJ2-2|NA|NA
TGTGCCATCAGTGAGTCGGAGGGTGAGGGGACCGGGGAGCTGTTTTTT
CAISESEGEGTGELFF
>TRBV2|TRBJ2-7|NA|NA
TGTGCCAGCAGTGAAGCGGGAGGAGCAGGAGCCTACGAGCAGTACTTC
CASSEAGGAGAYEQYF
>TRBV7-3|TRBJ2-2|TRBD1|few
TGTGCCAGCAGCCCGACGGTTGGGTTTGGGACAGGGACCTTCCCGAACACCGGGGAGCTGTTTTTT
CASSPTVGFGTGTFPNTGELFF
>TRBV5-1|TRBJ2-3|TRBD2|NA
TGCGCCAGCAGCTTGATAATCGGACTAGCGGGTGGTAGAACTAGCACAGATACGCAGTATTTT
CASSLIIGLAGGRTSTDTQYF
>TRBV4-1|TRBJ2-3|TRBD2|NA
TGCGCCAGCAGCCGCGGACTAGCGGGGGGGCGTGGCACAGATACGCAGTATTTT
CASSRGLAGGRGTDTQYF
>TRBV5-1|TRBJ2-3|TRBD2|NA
TGCGCCAGCAGCAGGGAAGGCGGGGGGAACGCAGATACGCAGTATTTT
CASSREGGGNADTQYF
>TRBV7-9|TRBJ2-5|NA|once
TGTGCCAGCAGCTTGACAGAGTGGCAAGAGACCCAGTACTTC
CASSLTEWQETQYF
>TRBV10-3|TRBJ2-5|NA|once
TGTGCCATCAGTGAGTCGAGAGGCGAAAAGCAAGAGACCCAGTACTTC
CAISESRGEKQETQYF
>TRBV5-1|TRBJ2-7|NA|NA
TGCGCCAGCAGCACCCCCGACCGGAGCTACGAGCAGTACTTC
CASSTPDRSYEQYF
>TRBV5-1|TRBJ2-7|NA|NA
TGCGCCAGCAGCCGGGAGAAGACCAACTACGAGCAGTACTTC
CASSREKTNYEQYF